These T cell receptor beta chains were read from a single sample in a study of patients and donors after allogeneic stem cell transplantation. TCRdb called the RT-PCR reads again in MiXCR, with one record for every CDR3 protein. This table holds about 200,000 distinct CDR3 sequences, around two fifths found once. The specimen sequenced was blood, either unsorted or a sorted T cell fraction (not recorded which). The receptors come from a human donor who was either an allogeneic HSCT recipient or a stem cell or donor lymphocyte infusion donor (not recorded which). It is not recorded whose cells these are; they may come from a transplant donor. Both conserved end residues are part of each CDR3. D genes are given only for firm matches.

cdr3_aa: CASSTIITGGTGELFF; d_call: TRBD1; j_call: TRBJ2-2; v_call: TRBV28
cdr3_aa: CSATPGPGAFF; d_call: NA; j_call: TRBJ1-1; v_call: TRBV20-1
cdr3_aa: CSAGDEEPFNTEAFF; d_call: NA; j_call: TRBJ1-1; v_call: TRBV20-1
cdr3_aa: CSARDQGGTRNEKLFF; d_call: TRBD1; j_call: TRBJ1-4; v_call: TRBV20-1
cdr3_aa: CASSPRDRGLNEQFF; d_call: TRBD1; j_call: TRBJ2-1; v_call: TRBV12-3/TRBV12-4
cdr3_aa: CASSPGSDTGGEKLFF; d_call: NA; j_call: TRBJ1-4; v_call: TRBV4-3
cdr3_aa: CASSPEDFGSYEQYF; d_call: NA; j_call: TRBJ2-7; v_call: TRBV9
cdr3_aa: CSVPGQGAYNEQFF; d_call: NA; j_call: TRBJ2-1; v_call: TRBV20-1
cdr3_aa: CASSQHTGNTGELFF; d_call: NA; j_call: TRBJ2-2; v_call: TRBV4-2
cdr3_aa: CSASEADRGGQPQHF; d_call: TRBD1; j_call: TRBJ1-5; v_call: TRBV20-1
cdr3_aa: CASRSGSYTEAFF; d_call: NA; j_call: TRBJ1-1; v_call: TRBV27
cdr3_aa: CASSQSGPGNQPQHF; d_call: NA; j_call: TRBJ1-5; v_call: TRBV7-2
cdr3_aa: CSVSVASGDTEAFF; d_call: NA; j_call: TRBJ1-1; v_call: TRBV29-1
cdr3_aa: CASSREQNQPQHF; d_call: NA; j_call: TRBJ1-5; v_call: TRBV6-5
cdr3_aa: CASSTGSAGAFF; d_call: NA; j_call: TRBJ1-1; v_call: TRBV14
cdr3_aa: CSVEVSREKNTEAFF; d_call: NA; j_call: TRBJ1-1; v_call: TRBV29-1
cdr3_aa: CASSLEFMNTEAFF; d_call: NA; j_call: TRBJ1-1; v_call: TRBV6-5
cdr3_aa: CASSLGVTMATEAFF; d_call: NA; j_call: TRBJ1-1; v_call: TRBV12-3/TRBV12-4
cdr3_aa: CATSSEGNTIYF; d_call: NA; j_call: TRBJ1-3; v_call: TRBV15
cdr3_aa: CASSLGTGTFF; d_call: NA; j_call: TRBJ1-1; v_call: TRBV5-6
cdr3_aa: CASIESGRLYTEAFF; d_call: NA; j_call: TRBJ1-1; v_call: TRBV25-1
cdr3_aa: CASRTSGRHHGEQYF; d_call: TRBD2; j_call: TRBJ2-7; v_call: TRBV12-3/TRBV12-4
cdr3_aa: CASSGTGGEKLFF; d_call: TRBD1; j_call: TRBJ1-4; v_call: TRBV5-1
cdr3_aa: CASRGTGGNTEAFF; d_call: TRBD1; j_call: TRBJ1-1; v_call: TRBV6-6
cdr3_aa: CASRVGTDLEAFF; d_call: TRBD1; j_call: TRBJ1-1; v_call: TRBV6-5
cdr3_aa: CASSSDREKTQYF; d_call: TRBD1; j_call: TRBJ2-5; v_call: TRBV5-5
cdr3_aa: CASSKDTGELFF; d_call: NA; j_call: TRBJ2-2; v_call: TRBV6-2/TRBV6-3
cdr3_aa: CASSVSAGEGEKLFF; d_call: NA; j_call: TRBJ1-4; v_call: TRBV2
cdr3_aa: CASSLGQTLNQPQHF; d_call: NA; j_call: TRBJ1-5; v_call: TRBV12-3/TRBV12-4
cdr3_aa: CSVELGETQYF; d_call: NA; j_call: TRBJ2-5; v_call: TRBV29-1
cdr3_aa: CASSQDRSTENTEAFF; d_call: NA; j_call: TRBJ1-1; v_call: TRBV4-3
cdr3_aa: CASRAGTDYLYTF; d_call: TRBD1; j_call: TRBJ1-2; v_call: TRBV7-9
cdr3_aa: CASRPGPPGETQYF; d_call: NA; j_call: TRBJ2-5; v_call: TRBV5-1
cdr3_aa: CASSFRASNIQYF; d_call: NA; j_call: TRBJ2-4; v_call: TRBV7-2
cdr3_aa: CASSPIPPGIETQYF; d_call: NA; j_call: TRBJ2-5; v_call: TRBV27
cdr3_aa: CATSDGTANYGYTF; d_call: NA; j_call: TRBJ1-2; v_call: TRBV24-1
cdr3_aa: CASSQSSGNTIYF; d_call: NA; j_call: TRBJ1-3; v_call: TRBV12-3/TRBV12-4
cdr3_aa: CASSLMTVYNEQFF; d_call: NA; j_call: TRBJ2-1; v_call: TRBV14
cdr3_aa: CASSYLGFYEQYF; d_call: NA; j_call: TRBJ2-7; v_call: TRBV6-6
cdr3_aa: CATSDFKAASGNTGELFF; d_call: TRBD2; j_call: TRBJ2-2; v_call: TRBV24-1
cdr3_aa: CASSLFGEEAFF; d_call: NA; j_call: TRBJ1-1; v_call: TRBV28
cdr3_aa: CASSRFGLPHNPLNNQPQHF; d_call: NA; j_call: TRBJ1-5; v_call: TRBV7-2
cdr3_aa: CASSARTSGSKYTGELFF; d_call: TRBD2; j_call: TRBJ2-2; v_call: TRBV2
cdr3_aa: CASSGLEPQHF; d_call: NA; j_call: TRBJ1-5; v_call: TRBV12-3/TRBV12-4
cdr3_aa: CASSSSLTGQMGSRYF; d_call: TRBD1; j_call: TRBJ2-5; v_call: TRBV5-5
cdr3_aa: CASSPRGYTGELFF; d_call: NA; j_call: TRBJ2-2; v_call: TRBV12-3/TRBV12-4
cdr3_aa: CASSGDHKETQYF; d_call: NA; j_call: TRBJ2-5; v_call: TRBV7-2
cdr3_aa: CASSLTGHTEAFF; d_call: NA; j_call: TRBJ1-1; v_call: TRBV12-3/TRBV12-4
cdr3_aa: CASSFRAGNTGELFF; d_call: NA; j_call: TRBJ2-2; v_call: TRBV12-3/TRBV12-4
cdr3_aa: CATRLGEKLFF; d_call: NA; j_call: TRBJ1-4; v_call: TRBV25-1
cdr3_aa: CASSGQGESYGYTF; d_call: TRBD1; j_call: TRBJ1-2; v_call: TRBV7-9
cdr3_aa: CSVGTRYTDTQYF; d_call: NA; j_call: TRBJ2-3; v_call: TRBV29-1